This record looks at one T cell receptor beta chain sequence and its context. This record belongs to a study of blood T cell repertoires in COVID-19. About the study: Sites across the United States, Italy and Spain contributed samples from acute and convalescent COVID-19. The analysed material was cDNA or gDNA that came from T cells, B-cell-depleted T cells, or PBMCs.

V shed 0 bases and J 7 bases; nucleotides not matched to a gene: 1. The CDR3 sequence is 14 residues long. Germline CDR1 reads SGDLS; CDR2 reads YYNGEE. TCRdb keeps only in-frame clones here, not all; method: immunoSEQ multiplex PCR. The table lists about 300,000 clones, about 90% of them singletons, with 6.4% in the top ten. The sequenced material came from peripheral blood. This chain connects TRBV9 to TRBJ1-6; 7 bases map to TRBD1. The TCR comes from a man between 18 and 29 years old who had recovered from COVID-19. As DNA, the CDR3 is TGTGCCAGCAGCGTAGAGACAGGGAATTCACCCCTCCACTTT. It codes for CASSVETGNSPLHF.